Presented here are 29 T cell receptor beta chains from one specimen sequenced in a study of shared clonotypes between healthy human individuals. TCRdb keeps only in-frame clones here, not all; method: immunoSEQ multiplex PCR. The sample shows fewer than 500,000 clones, almost 80% of them seen only once. The sequenced sample was PBMCs. The receptors were gathered from a middle-aged woman in good health. Some clones in this sample may be carry-over from other donors' samples.

The chain links TRBV10-3 to TRBJ1-4, with D maybe TRBD1 (5 bases). V was shortened by 2 bases and J by 6 bases, with 10 bases between the two germline ends. The CDR3 length is 14 residues. Germline V gene data show CDR1 as ENHRY and CDR2 as SYGVKD. The CDR3 sequence: CAISEGRGDEKLFF. The CDR3 DNA is TGTGCCATCAGTGAGGGGAGGGGCGATGAAAAACTGTTTTTT.

The chain uses TRBV5-1 and TRBJ2-7; possible D gene TRBD2, 5 bases. Germline lookup yields CDR1 SGHRS and CDR2 YFSETQ. Trimming pared 0 bases from V and 1 base from J, leaving 8 bases between. The CDR3 covers 14 residues. CDR3 loop: CASSLERISYEQYF. The CDR3 coding sequence is TGCGCCAGCAGCTTGGAGCGGATTTCCTACGAGCAGTACTTC.

The rearrangement uses TRBV6-6 and TRBJ2-1; D remains unclear. Trimming cost V 7 bases and J 7 bases, with 8 bases left between them. CDR1 is MNHNY and CDR2 is SVGAGI in the germline V gene (reference sequence). The CDR3 runs 11 residues. The CDR3 sequence is CASMQLNEQFF. The CDR3 DNA follows: TGTGCCAGCATGCAGTTGAATGAGCAGTTCTTC.

The chain recombines TRBV19 with TRBJ2-1; 10 nucleotides line up with TRBD2. The CDR3 runs to 15 residues. The germline V gene encodes CDR1 LNHDA and CDR2 SQIVND (reference sequence). Trimming took 3 bases from V and 9 from J; bases not matched to a gene: 8. The CDR3 is CASSILAGEYSEQFF. Written as DNA, the CDR3 is TGTGCCAGTAGTATTCTAGCGGGAGAGTATAGTGAGCAGTTCTTC.

This clone was observed a few times. The chain joins TRBV30 to TRBJ2-2; D not certain. The CDR3 has 15 residues. V gave up 4 bases and J gave up 4 bases, with 16 bases separating them. The germline gives CDR1 GTSNPN, CDR2 SVGIG (reference sequence). The DNA of the CDR3 is TGTGCCTGGACACTCACGGGCAGCTTCACCGGGGAGCTGTTTTTT. Translating it yields CAWTLTGSFTGELFF.

This clone has a handful of counts. This chain links TRBV5-1 with TRBJ1-1; no reliable D call. The V gene's germline CDR1 is SGHRS and CDR2 YFSETQ. V lost 4 bases and J lost 1, with 11 bases in between. The CDR3 spans 14 residues. Here the CDR3 DNA reads TGCGCCAGCAGCATCGGACTCCCGAACACTGAAGCTTTCTTT. It codes for CASSIGLPNTEAFF.

This sequence joins TRBV7-8 and TRBJ2-1; D might be TRBD2 (6 bases). CDR1 and CDR2 (germline): SGHVS, FQNEAQ. V lost 6 bases and J 7 bases, leaving 25 bases between the germline ends. The CDR3 has 17 amino acids. CDR3 nucleotide sequence: TGTGCCAGCAGTCTAGAATCCCTAACGGGAGCAGGGAATGAGCAGTTCTTC. It is translated as CASSLESLTGAGNEQFF. The complete variable domain, with remaining parts taken from reference TRBV7-8 and TRBJ2-1, reads GAGVSQSPRYKVAKRGQDVALRCDPISGHVSLFWYQQALGQGPEFLTYFQNEAQLDKSGLPSDRFFAERPEGSVSTLKIQRTQQEDSAVYLCASSLESLTGAGNEQFFGPGTRLTVL.

The chain has TRBV27 and TRBJ1-1, with unresolved D. The ends were cut back, 6 bases at V and 0 bases at J, with 14 bases in the middle. The CDR3 is 15 amino acids. In germline, CDR1 is MNHEY, CDR2 SMNVEV (reference sequence). The CDR3 region has the DNA TGTGCCAGCAGGGGCCGAGACTTAATGAACACTGAAGCTTTCTTT. Amino acid sequence: CASRGRDLMNTEAFF.

V gene TRBV15 combines with J gene TRBJ2-7, with D hard to call. The CDR3 length is 16 residues. Trimming pared 0 bases from V and 2 bases from J, leaving 14 bases between. Germline CDR1 and CDR2: LNHNV and YYDKDF (reference sequence). CDR3 coding DNA: TGTGCCACCAGCAGAGATCAGTCGGAGTTCCCCTACGAGCAGTACTTC. The encoded protein is CATSRDQSEFPYEQYF. Full variable domain (remainder filled in from reference TRBV15 and TRBJ2-7): DAMVIQNPRYQVTQFGKPVTLSCSQTLNHNVMYWYQQKSSQAPKLLFHYYDKDFNNEADTPDNFQSRRPNTSFCFLDIRSPGLGDTAMYLCATSRDQSEFPYEQYFGPGTRLTVT.

Points on this clone: The sample has other DNA sequences that encode this CDR3 too. This chain links TRBV7-2 with TRBJ2-7; D remains unclear. V was clipped by 2 bases and J by 3 bases, with 5 bases between them. This CDR3 is built from 12 residues. The germline CDR1 and CDR2 sequences are SGHTA and FQGNSA. The CDR3 loop is CASSLPGYEQYF. The DNA for the CDR3 is TGTGCCAGCAGCTTACCGGGCTACGAGCAGTACTTC.

This chain joins TRBV6-1 and TRBJ1-4; no clear D gene. V lost 2 bases and J 5 bases, leaving 12 bases between the germline ends. CDR1 is MNHNS and CDR2 is SASEGT in the germline V gene. The CDR3 contains 15 residues. CDR3 DNA: TGTGCCAGCAGTGAAAACCGGGCCCAGAATGAAAAACTGTTTTTT. This translates into CASSENRAQNEKLFF.

The chain employs TRBV7-8 and TRBJ2-1, with TRBD1 identical over 9 bases. CDR1 SGHVS and CDR2 FQNEAQ come from the germline V gene. The CDR3 covers 15 residues. The ends lost 5 bases at V and 4 bases at J; junction bases unmatched: 6. The CDR3 region has the DNA TGTGCCAGCAGCCAAACAGGGGGCTGGTACAATGAGCAGTTCTTC. It codes for CASSQTGGWYNEQFF. Variable domain in full (rest from reference TRBV7-8 and TRBJ2-1): GAGVSQSPRYKVAKRGQDVALRCDPISGHVSLFWYQQALGQGPEFLTYFQNEAQLDKSGLPSDRFFAERPEGSVSTLKIQRTQQEDSAVYLCASSQTGGWYNEQFFGPGTRLTVL.

The chain recombines TRBV5-1 with TRBJ1-1; D unclear. Germline V gives CDR1 SGHRS, CDR2 YFSETQ. CDR3 length: 14 amino acids. V dropped 3 bases and J dropped 5 bases, with 14 bases sitting between them. CDR3 DNA sequence: TGCGCCAGCAGCTACGGGGAGTACCTTACTGAAGCTTTCTTT. Its protein product is CASSYGEYLTEAFF.

The chain uses TRBV10-2 and TRBJ2-1; D remains ambiguous. V was pared by 4 bases and J by 0 bases, with 13 bases between. From germline, CDR1 is WSHSY and CDR2 SAAADI. This CDR3 has 16 residues. CDR3: CASSVVDTSSYNEQFF. In nucleotides, the CDR3 is TGCGCCAGCAGTGTGGTCGACACGAGCTCCTACAATGAGCAGTTCTTC.

The chain couples TRBV2 to TRBJ2-5; possibly TRBD1 for D (5 bases). The J call may be wrong; the DNA end is better matched by TRBJ2-7. CDR3 length: 14 residues. The germline CDR1 and CDR2 sequences are SNHLY and FYNNEI. CDR3 sequence reads: CASSYSWTPHEQYF. The DNA for the CDR3 is TGTGCCAGCAGTTATTCCTGGACACCCCACGAGCAGTACTTC.

The table lists this clone with a count of one. The J gene is TRBJ1-1, the V gene TRBV28; D not certain. The CDR3 is made up of 13 amino acids. V lost 8 bases and J 4 bases, leaving 14 bases between the germline ends. Germline CDR1 reads MDHEN; CDR2 reads SYDVKM. Written as DNA, the CDR3 is TGTGCCAGCGCACCCCCCGCTGCCACTGAAGCTTTCTTT. Its protein is CASAPPAATEAFF.

The chain employs TRBV29-1 and TRBJ1-1, with D unresolved. The CDR3 contains 13 residues. Germline V gene sequence: CDR1 SQVTM, CDR2 ANQGSEA. Trimming removed 3 bases from V and 1 base from J, with 9 bases in between. In nucleotides, the CDR3 is TGCAGCGTTGAGGACCATGCGAACACTGAAGCTTTCTTT. It is translated as CSVEDHANTEAFF.

This clone was counted only a few times. The chain joins TRBV28 to TRBJ1-1, with a tentative D call TRBD1 (5 bases). Germline CDR1 MDHEN, CDR2 SYDVKM. The CDR3 has 14 amino acids. Trimming cost V 3 bases and J 5 bases, with 13 bases left between them. DNA for the CDR3: TGTGCCAGCAGTTTGCAGGGAGAGTGGACTGAAGCTTTCTTT. This codes for CASSLQGEWTEAFF.

The chain carries TRBV5-4 and TRBJ2-3; the match to TRBD2 covers 9 bases. V lost 4 bases and J lost 2; bases outside the gene matches: 5. Looked up from germline, CDR1 is SGHNT and CDR2 is YYREEE (reference sequence). The CDR3 length is 15 residues. The CDR3 DNA sequence: TGTGCCAGCAGCGGTGCTAGCGGGAACACAGATACGCAGTATTTT. Amino acids: CASSGASGNTDTQYF.

The rearrangement uses TRBV21-1 and TRBJ2-1; the table names TRBD2, a call not compared with the DNA. TRBV21-1 is annotated as a pseudogene. The CDR3 has 16 amino acids. CDR3 DNA sequence: TGTGCCAGCAGCAAAGGGCGGGAGGGGATCTACAATGAGCAGTTCTTC. It yields the protein CASSKGREGIYNEQFF.

J is TRBJ1-1 and V is TRBV10-3; 7 nucleotides line up with TRBD1. V gave up 3 bases and J gave up 6 bases; unmatched junction bases: 1. This CDR3 contains 12 residues. Germline CDR1 ENHRY, CDR2 SYGVKD. In DNA form, the CDR3 reads TGTGCCATCAGTGAAGGGGGCGCTGAAGCTTTCTTT. Residues: CAISEGGAEAFF.

A single count supports this clone. The CDR3 loop reads CASSSLAGHYEQYF. The CDR3 DNA sequence: TGTGCCAGCAGCTCCCTAGCGGGACACTACGAGCAGTACTTC. V gene TRBV5-6 combines with J gene TRBJ2-5, with 9 bases fitting TRBD2. The DNA end is more similar to TRBJ2-7, so the J call may be wrong. This CDR3 has 14 residues. The germline V gene has CDR1 SGHDT and CDR2 YYEEEE.

The chain has TRBV27 and TRBJ1-4; D ambiguous. Germline V lookup: CDR1 MNHEY, CDR2 SMNVEV (reference sequence). The CDR3 sequence is 15 residues long. The V gene lost 6 bases and the J gene lost 3 bases, with 14 bases spanning the gap. CDR3 sequence reads: CASRRGGYANEKLFF. CDR3 in DNA: TGTGCCAGCAGGCGTGGTGGTTACGCTAATGAAAAACTGTTTTTT. Filled out from reference TRBV27 and TRBJ1-4, the complete variable domain reads EAQVTQNPRYLITVTGKKLTVTCSQNMNHEYMSWYRQDPGLGLRQIYYSMNVEVTDKGDVPEGYKVSRKEKRNFPLILESPSPNQTSLYFCASRRGGYANEKLFFGSGTQLSVL.

This chain links TRBV29-1 with TRBJ2-7; 8 bases agree with TRBD2. Germline CDR1 and CDR2: SQVTM and ANQGSEA. V trimming: 3 bases; J trimming: 0 bases; junction bases outside the gene matches: 4. This CDR3 contains 14 residues. In DNA form, the CDR3 reads TGCAGCGTTGAGGCGGGGGGCAGCTCCTACGAGCAGTACTTC. Translated, it gives CSVEAGGSSYEQYF.

The chain joins TRBV28 to TRBJ2-2, with D possibly matching TRBD1 (6 bases). The V end was cut by 5 bases, the J end by 6 bases, with 10 bases between. Germline loops: CDR1 MDHEN, CDR2 SYDVKM. The CDR3 contains 13 residues. The CDR3 region has the DNA TGTGCCAGCAGTCCACGGACAGCCGGGGAGCTGTTTTTT. This gives the protein CASSPRTAGELFF.

CDR3 DNA sequence: TGTGCCAGCAGTCGAAGCCGGGGCTATGATGAGCAGTTCTTC. This encodes CASSRSRGYDEQFF. The chain carries TRBV6-1 and TRBJ2-1; D may match TRBD1 or TRBD2 (5 bases each). Germline V gives CDR1 MNHNS, CDR2 SASEGT. V lost 5 bases and J lost 8, with 16 bases in between. The CDR3 has 14 amino acids.

This chain joins TRBV11-2 and TRBJ2-7; 7 bases map to TRBD1. Germline V CDR1 and CDR2: SGHAT, FQNNGV. CDR3 length: 16 amino acids. V gave up 5 bases and J gave up 0 bases; unmatched junction bases: 10. DNA of the CDR3: TGTGCCAGCAGCAGTCTCTTCCGGGACAGCTCCTACGAGCAGTACTTC. This sequence encodes CASSSLFRDSSYEQYF.

This clone was seen a few times. In nucleotides, the CDR3 is TGTGCCAGTCGTGGGGTGAACACTGAAGCTTTCTTT. Translated, it gives CASRGVNTEAFF. This chain connects TRBV6-5 to TRBJ1-1; no clear D gene. Germline CDR1 is MNHEY and CDR2 is SVGAGI. With 9 bases removed from V and 0 bases from J, the gap between germline ends came to 8 bases. The CDR3 runs to 12 residues.

The chain joins TRBV28 to TRBJ2-5; a possible D gene is TRBD2 (6 bases). Germline V gene data show CDR1 as MDHEN and CDR2 as SYDVKM. The CDR3 extends over 17 amino acids. V was cut by 5 bases and J by 1 base, with 20 bases left in between. The CDR3 protein is CASSRMGGQNPQETQYF. The CDR3, as DNA: TGTGCCAGCAGTCGAATGGGAGGCCAGAACCCCCAAGAGACCCAGTACTTC.